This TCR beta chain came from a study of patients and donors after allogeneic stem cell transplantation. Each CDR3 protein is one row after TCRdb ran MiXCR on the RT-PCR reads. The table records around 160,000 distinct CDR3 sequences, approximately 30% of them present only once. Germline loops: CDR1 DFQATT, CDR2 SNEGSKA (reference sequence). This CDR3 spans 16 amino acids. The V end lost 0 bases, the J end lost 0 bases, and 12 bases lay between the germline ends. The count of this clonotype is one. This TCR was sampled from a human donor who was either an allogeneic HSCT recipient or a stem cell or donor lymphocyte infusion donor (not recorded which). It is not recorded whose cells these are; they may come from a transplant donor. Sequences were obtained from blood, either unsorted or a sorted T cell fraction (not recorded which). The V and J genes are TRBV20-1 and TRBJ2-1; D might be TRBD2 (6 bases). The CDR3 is CSARDWDSDSYNEQFF. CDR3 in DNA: TGCAGTGCTAGAGATTGGGACTCGGACTCCTACAATGAGCAGTTCTTC.